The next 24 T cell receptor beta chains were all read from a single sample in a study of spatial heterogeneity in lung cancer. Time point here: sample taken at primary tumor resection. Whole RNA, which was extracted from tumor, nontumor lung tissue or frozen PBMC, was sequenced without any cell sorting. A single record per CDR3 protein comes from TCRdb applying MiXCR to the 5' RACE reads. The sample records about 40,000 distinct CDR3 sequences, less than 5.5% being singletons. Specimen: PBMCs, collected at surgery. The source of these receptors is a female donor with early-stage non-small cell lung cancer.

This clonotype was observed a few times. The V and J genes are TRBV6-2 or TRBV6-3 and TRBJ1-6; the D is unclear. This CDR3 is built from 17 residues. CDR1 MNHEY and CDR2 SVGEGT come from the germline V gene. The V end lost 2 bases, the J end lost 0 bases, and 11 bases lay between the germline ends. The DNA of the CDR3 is TGTGCCAGCAGTTACGATCCGGGGAGCTCCTATAATTCACCCCTCCACTTT. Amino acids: CASSYDPGSSYNSPLHF.

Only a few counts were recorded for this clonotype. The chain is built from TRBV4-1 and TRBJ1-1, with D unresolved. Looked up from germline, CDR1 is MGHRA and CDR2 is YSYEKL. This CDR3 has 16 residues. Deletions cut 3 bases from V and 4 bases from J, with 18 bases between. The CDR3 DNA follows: TGCGCCAGCAGCCAGGCCTGGTTGGGGATGGGCACTGAAGCTTTCTTT. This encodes CASSQAWLGMGTEAFF.

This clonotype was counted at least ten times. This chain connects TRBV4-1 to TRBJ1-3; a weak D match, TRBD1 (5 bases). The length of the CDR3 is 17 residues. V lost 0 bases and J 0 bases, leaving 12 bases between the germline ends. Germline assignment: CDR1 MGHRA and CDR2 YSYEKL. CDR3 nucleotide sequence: TGCGCCAGCAGCCAAGAGCCGACAGCTCACTCTGGAAACACCATATATTTT. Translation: CASSQEPTAHSGNTIYF.

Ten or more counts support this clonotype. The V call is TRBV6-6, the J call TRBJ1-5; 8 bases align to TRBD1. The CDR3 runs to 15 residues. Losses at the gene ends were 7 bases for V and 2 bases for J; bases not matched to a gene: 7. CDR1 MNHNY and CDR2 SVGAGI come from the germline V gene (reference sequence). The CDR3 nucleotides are TGTGCCAGCAAATTACCGGGACAGGGCAATCAGCCCCAGCATTTT. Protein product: CASKLPGQGNQPQHF.

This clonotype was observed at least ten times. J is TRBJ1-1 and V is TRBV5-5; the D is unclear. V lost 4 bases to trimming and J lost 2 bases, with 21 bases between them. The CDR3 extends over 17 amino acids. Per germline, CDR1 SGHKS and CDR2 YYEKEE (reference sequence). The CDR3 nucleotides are TGTGCCAGCAGCGGAATCCGGGCAAATGCGGGTAACACTGAAGCTTTCTTT. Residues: CASSGIRANAGNTEAFF.

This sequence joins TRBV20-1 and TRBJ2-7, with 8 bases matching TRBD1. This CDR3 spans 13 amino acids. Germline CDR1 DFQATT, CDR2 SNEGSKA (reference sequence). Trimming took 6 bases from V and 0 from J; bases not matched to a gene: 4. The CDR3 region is CSAGDRGSYEQYF. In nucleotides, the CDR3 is TGCAGTGCCGGAGACAGGGGCTCCTACGAGCAGTACTTC.

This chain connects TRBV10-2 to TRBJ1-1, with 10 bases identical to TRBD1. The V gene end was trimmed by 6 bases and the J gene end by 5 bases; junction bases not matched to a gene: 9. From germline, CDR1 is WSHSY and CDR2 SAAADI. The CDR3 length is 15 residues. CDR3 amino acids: CASRDRGSISTEAFF. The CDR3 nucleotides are TGCGCCAGCAGGGACAGGGGGTCGATCAGTACTGAAGCTTTCTTT.

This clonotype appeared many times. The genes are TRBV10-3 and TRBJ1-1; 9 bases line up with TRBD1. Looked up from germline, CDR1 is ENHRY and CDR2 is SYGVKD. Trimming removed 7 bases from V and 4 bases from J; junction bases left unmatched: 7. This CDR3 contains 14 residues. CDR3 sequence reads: CAITPGTGRTEAFF. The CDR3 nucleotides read TGTGCCATCACTCCCGGGACAGGGCGCACTGAAGCTTTCTTT.

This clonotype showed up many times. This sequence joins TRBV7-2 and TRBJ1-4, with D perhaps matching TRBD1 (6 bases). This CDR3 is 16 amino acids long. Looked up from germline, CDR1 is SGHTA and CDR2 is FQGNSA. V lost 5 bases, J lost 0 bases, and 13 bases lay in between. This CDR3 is CASSPGTYATNEKLFF. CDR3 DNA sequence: TGTGCCAGCAGCCCTGGGACATATGCAACTAATGAAAAACTGTTTTTT.

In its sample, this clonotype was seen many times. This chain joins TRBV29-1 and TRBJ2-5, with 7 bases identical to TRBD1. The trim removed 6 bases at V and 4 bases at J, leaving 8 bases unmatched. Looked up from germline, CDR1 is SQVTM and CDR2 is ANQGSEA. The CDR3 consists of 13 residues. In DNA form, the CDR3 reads TGCAGCGTCCCCCGACAGGGTGGAGAGACCCAGTACTTC. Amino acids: CSVPRQGGETQYF.

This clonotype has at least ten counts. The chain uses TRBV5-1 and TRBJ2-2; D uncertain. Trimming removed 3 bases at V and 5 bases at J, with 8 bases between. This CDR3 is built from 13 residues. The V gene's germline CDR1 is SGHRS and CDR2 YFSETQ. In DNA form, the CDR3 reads TGCGCCAGCAGCTCCCGTGGGACCGGGGAGCTGTTTTTT. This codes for CASSSRGTGELFF.

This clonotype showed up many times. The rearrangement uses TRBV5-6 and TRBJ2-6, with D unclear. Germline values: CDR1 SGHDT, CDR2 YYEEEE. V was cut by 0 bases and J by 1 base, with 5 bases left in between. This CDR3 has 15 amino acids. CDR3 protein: CASSLVESGANVLTF. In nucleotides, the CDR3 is TGTGCCAGCAGCTTGGTGGAATCTGGGGCCAACGTCCTGACTTTC.

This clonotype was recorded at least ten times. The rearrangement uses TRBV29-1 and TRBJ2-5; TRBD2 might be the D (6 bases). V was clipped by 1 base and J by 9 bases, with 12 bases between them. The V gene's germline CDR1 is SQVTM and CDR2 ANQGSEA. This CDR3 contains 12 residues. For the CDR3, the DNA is TGCAGCGTTGAAGCTATTGGCGGGGCCCAGTACTTC. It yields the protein CSVEAIGGAQYF.

The CDR3 loop is CAIRTGAGNTIYF. The CDR3 bases are TGTGCCATCAGGACAGGGGCCGGAAACACCATATATTTT. This chain connects TRBV10-3 to TRBJ1-3, with 8 bases identical to TRBD1. Germline assignment: CDR1 ENHRY and CDR2 SYGVKD. This CDR3 region has 13 residues. Trimming removed 6 bases from V and 4 bases from J; junction bases left unmatched: 2.

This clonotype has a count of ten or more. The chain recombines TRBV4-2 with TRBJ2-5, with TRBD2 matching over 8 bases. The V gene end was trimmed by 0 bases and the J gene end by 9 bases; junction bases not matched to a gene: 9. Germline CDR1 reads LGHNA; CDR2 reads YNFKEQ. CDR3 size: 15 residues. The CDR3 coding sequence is TGTGCCAGCAGCCAAGAACTAGCGGCTAGGGGGGCCCAGTACTTC. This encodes CASSQELAARGAQYF.

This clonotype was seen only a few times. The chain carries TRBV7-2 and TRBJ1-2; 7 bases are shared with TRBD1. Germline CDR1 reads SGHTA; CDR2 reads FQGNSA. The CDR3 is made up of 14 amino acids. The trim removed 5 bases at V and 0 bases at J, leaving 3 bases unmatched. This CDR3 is CASSQGGSNYGYTF. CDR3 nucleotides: TGTGCCAGCAGCCAGGGGGGGTCTAACTATGGCTACACCTTC.

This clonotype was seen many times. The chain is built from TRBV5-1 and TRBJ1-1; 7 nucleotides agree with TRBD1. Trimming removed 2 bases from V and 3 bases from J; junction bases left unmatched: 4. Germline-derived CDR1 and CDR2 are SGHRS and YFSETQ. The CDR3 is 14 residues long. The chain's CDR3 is CASSFQGEDTEAFF. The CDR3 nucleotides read TGCGCCAGCAGCTTTCAGGGGGAGGACACTGAAGCTTTCTTT. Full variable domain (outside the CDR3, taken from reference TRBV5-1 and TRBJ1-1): KAGVTQTPRYLIKTRGQQVTLSCSPISGHRSVSWYQQTPGQGLQFLFEYFSETQRNKGNFPGRFSGRQFSNSRSEMNVSTLELGDSALYLCASSFQGEDTEAFFGQGTRLTVV.

The CDR3: CASSLDNYQPQHF. The CDR3 region has the DNA TGTGCCAGCAGTTTGGACAACTATCAGCCCCAGCATTTT. The chain combines TRBV12-3 or TRBV12-4 with TRBJ1-5; possibly TRBD1 for D (5 bases). V lost 3 bases to trimming and J lost 5 bases, with 8 bases between them. CDR3 length: 13 residues.

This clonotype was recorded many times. CDR3 bases: TGCAGCGTTGAAGTCAGGGGGGGCCAGCCCCAGCATTTT. Protein sequence: CSVEVRGGQPQHF. The chain joins TRBV29-1 to TRBJ1-5, with 7 bases aligning to TRBD1. The germline V gene encodes CDR1 SQVTM and CDR2 ANQGSEA. Unmatched junction bases numbered 4, after V lost 1 base and J lost 7 bases. The CDR3 extends over 13 amino acids.

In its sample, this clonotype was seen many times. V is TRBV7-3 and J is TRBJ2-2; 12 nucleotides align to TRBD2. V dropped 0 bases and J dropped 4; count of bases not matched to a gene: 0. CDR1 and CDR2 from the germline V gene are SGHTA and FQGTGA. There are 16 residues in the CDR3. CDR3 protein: CASSLTLAGGTGELFF. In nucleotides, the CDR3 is TGTGCCAGCAGCTTAACACTAGCGGGGGGCACCGGGGAGCTGTTTTTT.

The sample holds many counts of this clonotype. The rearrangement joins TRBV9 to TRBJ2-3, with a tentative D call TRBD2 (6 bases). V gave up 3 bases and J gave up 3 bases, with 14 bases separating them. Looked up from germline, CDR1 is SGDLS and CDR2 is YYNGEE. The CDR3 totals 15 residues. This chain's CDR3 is CASSGPPGETDTQYF. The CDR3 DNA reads TGTGCCAGCAGCGGACCCCCGGGGGAGACAGATACGCAGTATTTT. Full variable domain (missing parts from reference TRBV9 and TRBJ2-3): DSGVTQTPKHLITATGQRVTLRCSPRSGDLSVYWYQQSLDQGLQFLIQYYNGEERAKGNILERFSAQQFPDLHSELNLSSLELGDSALYFCASSGPPGETDTQYFGPGTRLTVL.

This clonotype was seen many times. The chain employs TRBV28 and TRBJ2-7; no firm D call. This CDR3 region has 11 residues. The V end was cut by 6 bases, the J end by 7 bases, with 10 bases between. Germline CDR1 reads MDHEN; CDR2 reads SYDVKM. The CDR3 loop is CASRASREQYF. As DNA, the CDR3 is TGTGCCAGCAGGGCCAGTCGGGAGCAGTACTTC.

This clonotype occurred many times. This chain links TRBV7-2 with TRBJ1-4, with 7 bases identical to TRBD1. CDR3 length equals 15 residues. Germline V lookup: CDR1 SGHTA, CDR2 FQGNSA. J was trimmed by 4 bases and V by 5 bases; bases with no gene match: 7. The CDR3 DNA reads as TGTGCCAGCAGCGCGGAGGGGGCCTTTAATGAAAAACTGTTTTTT. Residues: CASSAEGAFNEKLFF. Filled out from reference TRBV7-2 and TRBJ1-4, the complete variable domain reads GAGVSQSPSNKVTEKGKDVELRCDPISGHTALYWYRQSLGQGLEFLIYFQGNSAPDKSGLPSDRFSAERTGGSVSTLTIQRTQQEDSAVYLCASSAEGAFNEKLFFGSGTQLSVL.

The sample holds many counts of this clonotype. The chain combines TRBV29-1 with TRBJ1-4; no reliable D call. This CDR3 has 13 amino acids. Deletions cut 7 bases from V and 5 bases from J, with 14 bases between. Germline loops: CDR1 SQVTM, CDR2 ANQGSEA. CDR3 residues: CSAAGKDNEKLFF. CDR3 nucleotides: TGCAGCGCCGCCGGGAAGGACAATGAAAAACTGTTTTTT.